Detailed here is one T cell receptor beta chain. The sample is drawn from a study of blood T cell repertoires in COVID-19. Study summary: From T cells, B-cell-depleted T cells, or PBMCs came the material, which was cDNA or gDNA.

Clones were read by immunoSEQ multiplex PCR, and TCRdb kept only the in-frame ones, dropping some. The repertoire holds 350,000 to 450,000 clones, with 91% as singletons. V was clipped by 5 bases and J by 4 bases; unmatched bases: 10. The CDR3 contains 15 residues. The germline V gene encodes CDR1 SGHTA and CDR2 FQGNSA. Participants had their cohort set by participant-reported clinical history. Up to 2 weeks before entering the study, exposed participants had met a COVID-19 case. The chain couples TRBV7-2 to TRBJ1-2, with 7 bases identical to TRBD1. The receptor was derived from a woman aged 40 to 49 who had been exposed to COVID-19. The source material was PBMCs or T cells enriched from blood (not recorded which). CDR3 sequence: CASSEFRQGLYGYTF. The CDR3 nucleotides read TGTGCCAGCAGCGAATTCCGACAGGGACTCTATGGCTACACCTTC.